The 26 T cell receptor beta chains reported below all come from one sample, sequenced in a study of T-cell reconstitution after alpha-beta-depleted transplantation in children. Unique molecular identifiers tagged the TCRbeta library. MiXCR, applied by TCRdb to the PCR reads, yields one record per CDR3 protein. This sample carries over 550,000 distinct CDR3 sequences, roughly a tenth of them seen once, and the ten largest clones take roughly 4%. The specimen comprised PBMCs from the stem cell graft donor, sampled from the stem cell graft. These receptors were taken from a human donor who donated a stem cell graft to a child with acute myeloid leukemia.

In its sample, this clonotype was seen a few times. J is TRBJ2-3 and V is TRBV28; D possibly corresponds to TRBD2 (5 bases). Germline CDR1 MDHEN, CDR2 SYDVKM. The CDR3 has 13 amino acids. The ends were cut back, 3 bases at V and 4 bases at J, with 8 bases in the middle. CDR3 DNA: TGTGCCAGCAGTTTCGGGAAGGCAGATACGCAGTATTTT. Translating gives CASSFGKADTQYF.

This clonotype was seen a few times. J is TRBJ1-5 and V is TRBV12-3 or TRBV12-4; 9 bases agree with TRBD1. CDR3 size: 13 residues. V gave up 8 bases and J gave up 5 bases; unmatched junction bases: 4. This CDR3 reads CASGGQGYQPQHF. Here the CDR3 DNA reads TGTGCCAGCGGGGGACAGGGCTATCAGCCCCAGCATTTT.

The J gene is TRBJ2-1, the V gene TRBV30; 13 nucleotides align to TRBD2. The germline CDR1 and CDR2 sequences are GTSNPN and SVGIG (reference sequence). The CDR3 extends over 15 amino acids. Losses at the gene ends were 2 bases for V and 8 bases for J; bases not matched to a gene: 6. CDR3 residues: CAWSTSGRALDEQFF. The CDR3 DNA follows: TGTGCCTGGAGTACTAGCGGGAGGGCCTTGGATGAGCAGTTCTTC.

This chain links TRBV19 with TRBJ1-2; no firm D call. V lost 9 bases and J lost 0, with 8 bases in between. The CDR3 consists of 12 residues. The germline CDR1 and CDR2 sequences are LNHDA and SQIVND (reference sequence). This CDR3 reads CASTGPNYGYTF. As DNA, the CDR3 is TGTGCCAGCACCGGCCCTAACTATGGCTACACCTTC.

This clonotype was observed a handful of times. V and J are TRBV29-1 and TRBJ2-7; weak D call: TRBD1 (5 bases). The CDR3 is 10 amino acids. From germline, CDR1 is SQVTM and CDR2 ANQGSEA. CDR3 coding DNA: TGCAGTCAGGGTCTGGGCGAGCAGTACTTC. Translation: CSQGLGEQYF.

The table lists this clonotype with many counts. CDR3 bases: TGTGCCAGCAGACCGACAGGCCTCCAAGAGACCCAGTACTTC. It codes for CASRPTGLQETQYF. The V and J genes are TRBV6-1 and TRBJ2-5; TRBD1 might be the D (6 bases). CDR1 MNHNS and CDR2 SASEGT come from the germline V gene. V lost 6 bases and J 1 base, leaving 12 bases between the germline ends. This CDR3 region has 14 residues.

The CDR3 bases are TGCGCCAGCACCAATCCCCCCACAGATACGCAGTATTTT. Translated, it gives CASTNPPTDTQYF. V is TRBV5-1 and J is TRBJ2-3; D unclear. The germline gives CDR1 SGHRS, CDR2 YFSETQ. Trimming removed 6 bases from V and 2 bases from J, with 10 bases in between. This CDR3 has 13 residues.

This clonotype came up a few times. The chain recombines TRBV7-9 with TRBJ2-1; 9 bases align to TRBD2. This CDR3 region has 15 residues. J was trimmed by 5 bases and V by 2 bases; bases with no gene match: 4. Germline lookup yields CDR1 SEHNR and CDR2 FQNEAQ (reference sequence). DNA for the CDR3: TGTGCCAGCAGCTTAATTGCTAGCGGGAACAATGAGCAGTTCTTC. Translated, it gives CASSLIASGNNEQFF.

The V gene is TRBV6-2 or TRBV6-3, the J gene TRBJ1-1, with 7 bases that match TRBD1. Germline V lookup: CDR1 MNHEY, CDR2 SVGEGT. J lost 4 bases, V lost 2 bases, and 13 bases had no gene match. This CDR3 spans 17 amino acids. Here the CDR3 DNA reads TGTGCCAGCAGTTACCCGACGGGGCAGGGGGTTAGCACTGAAGCTTTCTTT. It codes for CASSYPTGQGVSTEAFF.

This clonotype was observed a few times. The chain carries TRBV27 and TRBJ1-5; D is uncertain. Per germline, CDR1 MNHEY and CDR2 SMNVEV (reference sequence). V dropped 1 base and J dropped 3 bases, with 7 bases sitting between them. The CDR3 covers 14 residues. CDR3 in DNA: TGTGCCAGCAGTTTATTGGGAACCAATCAGCCCCAGCATTTT. Its translation: CASSLLGTNQPQHF.

In this sample, this clonotype turned up many times. This chain links TRBV7-2 with TRBJ1-1; D uncertain. There are 15 residues in the CDR3. Trimming pared 0 bases from V and 5 bases from J, leaving 13 bases between. CDR1 is SGHTA and CDR2 is FQGNSA in the germline V gene. The CDR3 nucleotides read TGTGCCAGCAGCTTAGCGGCGGCCCGTGCTACTGAAGCTTTCTTT. Its translation: CASSLAAARATEAFF.

This clonotype was observed at least ten times. V is TRBV3-1 and J is TRBJ2-1; 7 bases match TRBD2. The CDR3 runs to 15 residues. V lost 0 bases, J lost 3 bases, and 2 bases stayed unmatched. CDR1 is LGHDT and CDR2 is YNNKEL in the germline V gene (reference sequence). The CDR3, as DNA: TGTGCCAGCAGCCAAGAGGGGAGGGGCTACAATGAGCAGTTCTTC. It encodes CASSQEGRGYNEQFF.

The chain carries TRBV24-1 and TRBJ2-5, with D uncertain. The CDR3 extends over 13 amino acids. Trimming took 5 bases from V and 1 from J, leaving 7 bases between them. In germline, CDR1 is KGHDR, CDR2 SFDVKD. CDR3 in DNA: TGTGCCACCAGTGCTCCGGTCCAAGAGACCCAGTACTTC. Amino acid sequence: CATSAPVQETQYF.

The sample holds many counts of this clonotype. This sequence joins TRBV5-1 and TRBJ2-2, with D possibly TRBD1 on 6 matching bases. Germline V gene lookup returns CDR1 SGHRS and CDR2 YFSETQ. CDR3 size: 15 residues. V lost 0 bases and J 3 bases, leaving 9 bases between the germline ends. In DNA form, the CDR3 reads TGCGCCAGCAGCTTGGCCCCAGGGGACACCGGGGAGCTGTTTTTT. It is translated as CASSLAPGDTGELFF. Full variable domain (outside the CDR3, taken from reference TRBV5-1 and TRBJ2-2): KAGVTQTPRYLIKTRGQQVTLSCSPISGHRSVSWYQQTPGQGLQFLFEYFSETQRNKGNFPGRFSGRQFSNSRSEMNVSTLELGDSALYLCASSLAPGDTGELFFGEGSRLTVL.

This sequence joins TRBV29-1 and TRBJ1-2; D gene ambiguous. The CDR3 totals 14 residues. V lost 0 bases and J lost 2, with 10 bases in between. Looked up from germline, CDR1 is SQVTM and CDR2 is ANQGSEA. The CDR3 nucleotides are TGCAGCGTTGAAGAGGCAGGTTTAAACTATGGCTACACCTTC. Translated, it gives CSVEEAGLNYGYTF.

This chain links TRBV10-3 with TRBJ1-5, with D tentatively TRBD1 (5 bases). V was pared by 10 bases and J by 6 bases, with 19 bases between. The CDR3 loop spans 14 amino acids. Germline V CDR1 and CDR2: ENHRY, SYGVKD. The CDR3 spells CATMVGVGAQPQHF. The DNA for the CDR3 is TGTGCCACCATGGTGGGGGTGGGAGCTCAGCCCCAGCATTTT.

This clonotype was observed a few times. J is TRBJ2-2 and V is TRBV12-3 or TRBV12-4; possible D gene TRBD2, 5 bases. The CDR3 consists of 17 residues. With 5 bases removed from V and 1 base from J, the gap between germline ends came to 17 bases. In DNA, the CDR3 is TGTGCCAGCAGTCTCCCACCGGAACGGGGGAACACCGGGGAGCTGTTTTTT. Encoded protein: CASSLPPERGNTGELFF.

Ten or more counts support this clonotype. This chain uses TRBV15 with TRBJ2-2; possibly TRBD1 or TRBD2 for D (6 bases each). Trimming stripped 5 bases from V and 0 bases from J, with 13 bases between. The CDR3 totals 16 residues. CDR1 LNHNV and CDR2 YYDKDF come from the germline V gene (reference sequence). The CDR3 loop is CATSDGGRSNTGELFF. For the CDR3, the DNA is TGTGCCACCAGCGATGGGGGGCGTTCGAACACCGGGGAGCTGTTTTTT.

A few counts support this clonotype. This chain links TRBV6-5 with TRBJ2-6; D uncertain. This CDR3 spans 16 amino acids. Trimming cost V 6 bases and J 0 bases, with 12 bases left between them. CDR1 MNHEY and CDR2 SVGAGI come from the germline V gene. The CDR3 DNA reads TGTGCCAGCAGCCTTCCAAAGCACTCTGGGGCCAACGTCCTGACTTTC. This encodes CASSLPKHSGANVLTF.

The chain employs TRBV7-2 and TRBJ1-5, with 7 bases lining up with TRBD1. Per germline, CDR1 SGHTA and CDR2 FQGNSA. V trimming: 5 bases; J trimming: 2 bases; junction bases outside the gene matches: 12. CDR3 length: 17 amino acids. DNA of the CDR3: TGTGCCAGCAGCCGAGGGGGCCTTACAGGGGGCAATCAGCCCCAGCATTTT. Its translation: CASSRGGLTGGNQPQHF. Combining the CDR3 with reference TRBV7-2 and TRBJ1-5 gives the whole variable domain GAGVSQSPSNKVTEKGKDVELRCDPISGHTALYWYRQSLGQGLEFLIYFQGNSAPDKSGLPSDRFSAERTGGSVSTLTIQRTQQEDSAVYLCASSRGGLTGGNQPQHFGDGTRLSIL.

The J gene is TRBJ1-2, the V gene TRBV12-3 or TRBV12-4; possible D gene TRBD1, 5 bases. CDR3 length equals 17 residues. Trimming cost V 1 base and J 0 bases, with 15 bases left between them. This CDR3 is CASSLDWVGAANYGYTF. CDR3 DNA: TGTGCCAGCAGTTTAGATTGGGTTGGGGCGGCTAACTATGGCTACACCTTC.

This clonotype was observed at least ten times. This chain links TRBV10-3 with TRBJ2-7; weak D call: TRBD1 (6 bases). V was shortened by 3 bases and J by 2 bases, with 8 bases between the two germline ends. The CDR3 loop spans 13 amino acids. Germline values: CDR1 ENHRY, CDR2 SYGVKD. In DNA form, the CDR3 reads TGTGCCATCAGTGACTCAGGGGCCTACGAGCAGTACTTC. Translated, it gives CAISDSGAYEQYF.

The chain joins TRBV3-1 to TRBJ2-1, with D tentatively TRBD1 or TRBD2 (5 bases each). V was pared by 0 bases and J by 0 bases, with 18 bases between. CDR1 is LGHDT, CDR2 YNNKEL, per germline (reference sequence). The CDR3 has 19 amino acids. The CDR3 loop reads CASSQEPRPGPSSYNEQFF. CDR3 DNA: TGTGCCAGCAGCCAAGAACCCCGACCGGGACCCAGCTCCTACAATGAGCAGTTCTTC.

This clonotype was recorded many times. V is TRBV7-2 and J is TRBJ2-7, with 8 bases lining up with TRBD1. V shed 4 bases, J shed 7 bases, and the junction held 6 bases outside the gene matches. Germline CDR1 and CDR2: SGHTA and FQGNSA. This CDR3 has 13 residues. CDR3 sequence (DNA): TGTGCCAGCAGCTCCCAGGGGGCAGGAGAGCAGTACTTC. It specifies CASSSQGAGEQYF.

The chain carries TRBV5-1 and TRBJ2-3; no reliable D call. V was pared by 3 bases and J by 4 bases, with 18 bases between. The CDR3 totals 16 residues. Germline V gene data show CDR1 as SGHRS and CDR2 as YFSETQ. The CDR3 loop reads CASSSFERKGSDTQYF. CDR3 in DNA: TGCGCCAGCAGCTCCTTTGAACGAAAAGGGTCAGATACGCAGTATTTT.

The CDR3 spells CASSALYGGDSYEQYF. The DNA for the CDR3 is TGTGCCAGCTCAGCACTCTACGGTGGAGACTCCTACGAGCAGTACTTC. The V and J genes are TRBV18 and TRBJ2-7; no firm D call. The CDR3 sequence is 16 residues long. CDR1 and CDR2 (germline): KGHSH, LQKENI. Trimming took off 5 bases at V and 0 bases at J, with 17 bases between the two ends.